The 13 T cell receptor beta chains reported below all come from one sample, sequenced in a study of blood T cell repertoires in COVID-19. Assay used: immunoSEQ multiplex PCR; TCRdb lists only in-frame clones, some missing. The sample contains some 130,000 clones, around 79% of which appear only once. Sequenced input: peripheral blood. The receptors here all came from a man aged 55 to 70 with acute or convalescent COVID-19.

V gene TRBV30 combines with J gene TRBJ2-1; perhaps TRBD1 as D (6 bases). Trimming left V 3 bases short and J 5 bases short, with 14 bases between. Germline loops: CDR1 GTSNPN, CDR2 SVGIG (reference sequence). The CDR3 is made up of 14 amino acids. The DNA of the CDR3 is TGTGCCTGGAGACCGGGACACAAAAACAATGAGCAGTTCTTC. This gives the protein CAWRPGHKNNEQFF.

The chain uses TRBV6-5 and TRBJ2-1; TRBD1 agrees at 7 bases. In germline, CDR1 is MNHEY, CDR2 SVGAGI. The CDR3 sequence is 13 residues long. J lost 6 bases, V lost 6 bases, and 5 bases had no gene match. The CDR3: CASRLTGSNEQFF. Written as DNA, the CDR3 is TGTGCCAGCAGATTGACAGGGAGCAATGAGCAGTTCTTC.

V usage is TRBV2 and J usage is TRBJ1-6; 9 nucleotides align to TRBD1. The CDR3 sequence is 15 residues long. V dropped 6 bases and J dropped 7; count of bases not matched to a gene: 7. Germline CDR1 is SNHLY and CDR2 is FYNNEI. The CDR3: CASRMGQGVNSPLHF. CDR3 nucleotides: TGTGCCAGCAGGATGGGACAGGGCGTAAATTCACCCCTCCACTTT.

The chain couples TRBV18 to TRBJ2-3; D perhaps matches TRBD2 (5 bases). Germline loops: CDR1 KGHSH, CDR2 LQKENI. V lost 0 bases to trimming and J lost 5 bases, with 12 bases between them. The CDR3 is made up of 15 amino acids. Written as DNA, the CDR3 is TGTGCCAGCTCACCACCGACCCGTCGGGGAGATACGCAGTATTTT. This sequence encodes CASSPPTRRGDTQYF.

The gene calls are TRBV19 and TRBJ2-6; D perhaps matches TRBD1 (6 bases). Trimming took 3 bases from V and 2 from J, leaving 14 bases between them. The CDR3 sequence is 17 residues long. The germline gives CDR1 LNHDA, CDR2 SQIVND (reference sequence). CDR3 sequence (DNA): TGTGCCAGTAGTATTATGGGGGCATCTACTGGGGCCAACGTCCTGACTTTC. Translation: CASSIMGASTGANVLTF. The full variable domain, its missing parts supplied by reference TRBV19 and TRBJ2-6, is DGGITQSPKYLFRKEGQNVTLSCEQNLNHDAMYWYRQDPGQGLRLIYYSQIVNDFQKGDIAEGYSVSREKKESFPLTVTSAQKNPTAFYLCASSIMGASTGANVLTFGAGSRLTVL.

The chain carries TRBV6-5 and TRBJ1-2; no clear D. V dropped 5 bases and J dropped 0 bases, with 10 bases sitting between them. CDR1 is MNHEY, CDR2 SVGAGI, per germline. The CDR3 contains 14 residues. The CDR3 DNA follows: TGTGCCAGCAGTAGCAGTGGAGCTAACTATGGCTACACCTTC. Residues: CASSSSGANYGYTF.

The CDR3 DNA reads TGTGCCTCGCAAGGGGGATTGAACTATGGCTACACCTTC. Translated: CASQGGLNYGYTF. The chain links TRBV7-9 to TRBJ1-2; D might be TRBD1 (6 bases). The V end lost 11 bases, the J end lost 2 bases, and 15 bases lay between the germline ends. Germline V gene data show CDR1 as SEHNR and CDR2 as FQNEAQ (reference sequence). This CDR3 contains 13 residues.

The chain uses TRBV9 and TRBJ2-3, with D unresolved. Germline values: CDR1 SGDLS, CDR2 YYNGEE. Trimming pared 0 bases from V and 1 base from J, leaving 9 bases between. This CDR3 region has 15 residues. This CDR3 reads CASSVGALGTDTQYF. As DNA, the CDR3 is TGTGCCAGCAGCGTAGGGGCGTTGGGCACAGATACGCAGTATTTT.

This clone was observed a handful of times. A read error may produce the germline difference seen at one junction end. The chain recombines TRBV5-5 with TRBJ2-1, with a possible D match to TRBD1 (5 bases). CDR3 length: 15 amino acids. Per germline, CDR1 SGHKS and CDR2 YYEKEE (reference sequence). CDR3 DNA sequence: TGTGCCAGCAGATTGGGTCCGACTGGGGCAAATGAGCAGTTCTTC. The encoded protein is CASRLGPTGANEQFF.

The gene calls are TRBV5-1 and TRBJ2-3, with no clear D. CDR1 is SGHRS and CDR2 is YFSETQ in the germline V gene. Trimming removed 0 bases from V and 15 bases from J, with 14 bases in between. The CDR3 extends over 12 amino acids. The CDR3 DNA is TGCGCCAGCAGCTTGGGGGTGGGCCTGCCATATTTT. Amino acid sequence: CASSLGVGLPYF.

V gene TRBV11-2 combines with J gene TRBJ1-5; maybe TRBD1 (5 bases). CDR3 size: 13 residues. The germline V gene has CDR1 SGHAT and CDR2 FQNNGV. V was trimmed by 5 bases and J by 8 bases, leaving 13 bases between them. The CDR3 DNA reads as TGTGCCAGCAGCATGACAGCTATCGAGCCCCAGCATTTT. It is translated as CASSMTAIEPQHF.

The chain recombines TRBV5-1 with TRBJ1-1; a weak D match, TRBD1 (6 bases). In germline, CDR1 is SGHRS, CDR2 YFSETQ. The CDR3 extends over 14 amino acids. The V end lost 0 bases, the J end lost 2 bases, and 8 bases lay between the germline ends. The DNA for the CDR3 is TGCGCCAGCAGCTTGGACAGGGCTAACACTGAAGCTTTCTTT. Translation gives CASSLDRANTEAFF.

The table lists this clone with a count of one. J is TRBJ2-1 and V is TRBV3-1 (or the pseudogene TRBV3-2); D is perhaps TRBD1 (5 bases). Germline V gives CDR1 LGHDT, CDR2 YNNKEL (reference sequence). The CDR3 extends over 17 amino acids. V shed 6 bases and J shed 5 bases, with 23 bases lying between them. The CDR3 protein is CASSPLTDKFRNNEQFF. The CDR3 DNA sequence: TGTGCCAGCAGTCCTCTGACAGATAAATTCCGAAACAATGAGCAGTTCTTC.